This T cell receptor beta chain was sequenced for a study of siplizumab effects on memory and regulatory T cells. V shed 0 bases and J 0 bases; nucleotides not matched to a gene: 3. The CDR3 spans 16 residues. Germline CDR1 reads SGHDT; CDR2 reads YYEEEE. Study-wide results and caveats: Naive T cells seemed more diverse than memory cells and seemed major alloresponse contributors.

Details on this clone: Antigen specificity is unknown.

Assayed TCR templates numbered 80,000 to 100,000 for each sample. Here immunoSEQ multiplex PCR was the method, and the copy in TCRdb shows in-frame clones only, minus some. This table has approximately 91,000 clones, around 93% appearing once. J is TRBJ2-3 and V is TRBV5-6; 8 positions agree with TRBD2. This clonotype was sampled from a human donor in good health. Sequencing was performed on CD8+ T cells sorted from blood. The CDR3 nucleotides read TGTGCCAGCAGCTTGGCACTAGCGGATAGCACAGATACGCAGTATTTT. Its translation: CASSLALADSTDTQYF.